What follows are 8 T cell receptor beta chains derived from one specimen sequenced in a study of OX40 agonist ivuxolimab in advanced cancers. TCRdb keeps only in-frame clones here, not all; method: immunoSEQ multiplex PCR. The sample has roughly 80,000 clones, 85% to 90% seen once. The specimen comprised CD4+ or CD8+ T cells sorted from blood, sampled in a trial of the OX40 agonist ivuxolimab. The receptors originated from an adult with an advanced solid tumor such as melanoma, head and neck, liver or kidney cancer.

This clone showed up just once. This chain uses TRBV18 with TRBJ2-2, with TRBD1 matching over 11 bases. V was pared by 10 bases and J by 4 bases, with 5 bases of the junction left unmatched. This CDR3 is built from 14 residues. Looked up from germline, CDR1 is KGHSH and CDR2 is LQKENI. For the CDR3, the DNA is TGTGCCACCCAAGGGACAGGGGGCACCGGGGAGCTGTTTTTT. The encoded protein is CATQGTGGTGELFF.

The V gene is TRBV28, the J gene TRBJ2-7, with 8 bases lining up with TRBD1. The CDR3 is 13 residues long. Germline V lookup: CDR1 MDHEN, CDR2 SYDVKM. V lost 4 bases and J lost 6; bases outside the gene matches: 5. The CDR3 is CASSSGGHGEQYF. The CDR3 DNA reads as TGTGCCAGCAGTTCAGGGGGCCACGGCGAGCAGTACTTC.

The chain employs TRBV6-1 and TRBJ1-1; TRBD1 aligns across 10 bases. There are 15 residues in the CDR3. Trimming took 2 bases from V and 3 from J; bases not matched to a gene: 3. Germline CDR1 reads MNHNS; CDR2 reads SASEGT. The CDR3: CASSEMGTGDTEAFF. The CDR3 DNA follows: TGTGCCAGCAGTGAAATGGGGACAGGGGACACTGAAGCTTTCTTT.

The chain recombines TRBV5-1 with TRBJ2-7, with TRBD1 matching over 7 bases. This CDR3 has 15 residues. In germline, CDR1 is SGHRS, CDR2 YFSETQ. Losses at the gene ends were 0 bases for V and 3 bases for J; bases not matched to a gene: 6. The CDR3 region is CASSLGDSYLYEQYF. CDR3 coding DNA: TGCGCCAGCAGCTTGGGGGACAGCTATCTCTACGAGCAGTACTTC.

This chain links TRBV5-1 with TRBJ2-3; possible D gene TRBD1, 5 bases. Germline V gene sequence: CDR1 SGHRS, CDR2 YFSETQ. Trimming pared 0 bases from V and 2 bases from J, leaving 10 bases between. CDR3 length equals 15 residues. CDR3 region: CASSLAGHITDTQYF. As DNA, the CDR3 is TGCGCCAGCAGCTTGGCCGGACATATCACAGATACGCAGTATTTT. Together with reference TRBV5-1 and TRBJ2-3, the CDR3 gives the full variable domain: KAGVTQTPRYLIKTRGQQVTLSCSPISGHRSVSWYQQTPGQGLQFLFEYFSETQRNKGNFPGRFSGRQFSNSRSEMNVSTLELGDSALYLCASSLAGHITDTQYFGPGTRLTVL.

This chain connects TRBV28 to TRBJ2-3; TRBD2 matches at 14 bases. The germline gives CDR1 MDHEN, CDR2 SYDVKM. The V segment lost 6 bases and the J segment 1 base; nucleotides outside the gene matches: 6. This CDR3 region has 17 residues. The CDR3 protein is CASRRLAGGRGTDTQYF. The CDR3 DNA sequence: TGTGCCAGCAGAAGACTAGCGGGAGGGCGGGGCACAGATACGCAGTATTTT.

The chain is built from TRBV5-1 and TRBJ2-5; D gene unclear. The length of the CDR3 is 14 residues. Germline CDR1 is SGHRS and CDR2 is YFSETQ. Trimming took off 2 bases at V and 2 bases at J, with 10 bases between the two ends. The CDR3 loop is CASSFIGSQETQYF. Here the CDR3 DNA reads TGCGCCAGCAGCTTCATCGGTTCGCAAGAGACCCAGTACTTC.

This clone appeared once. In DNA, the CDR3 is TGTGCCAGCAGTGATAAGGACAGGGGGCTGGACCAGCCCCAGCATTTT. Amino acids: CASSDKDRGLDQPQHF. This chain connects TRBV25-1 to TRBJ1-5; 11 bases are a match to TRBD1. Germline V gene data show CDR1 as MGHDK and CDR2 as SYGVNS. This CDR3 is built from 16 residues. V shed 3 bases and J 7 bases; nucleotides not matched to a gene: 8. The full variable domain, completed using reference TRBV25-1 and TRBJ1-5, is EADIYQTPRYLVIGTGKKITLECSQTMGHDKMYWYQQDPGMELHLIHYSYGVNSTEKGDLSSESTVSRIRTEHFPLTLESARPSHTSQYLCASSDKDRGLDQPQHFGDGTRLSIL.